A selection of T cell receptor beta chains follows, all from one sample in a study of blood T cell repertoires in COVID-19. Clones were read by immunoSEQ multiplex PCR, and TCRdb kept only the in-frame ones, dropping some. The sample contains about 370,000 clones, 89% of which appear only once. The sequenced sample consisted of peripheral blood. The receptors stem from a woman aged 25 to 45 with COVID-19, enrolled during active disease. CDR3s include the opening cysteine and the closing phenylalanine or tryptophan. D genes are given only for firm matches.

d_gene: -; v_gene: TRBV19; j_gene: TRBJ2-7; CDR3aa: CASSNQRATYEQYF; CDR3nt: TGTGCCAGTAGTAATCAGCGGGCGACCTACGAGCAGTACTTC
d_gene: -; v_gene: TRBV25-1; j_gene: TRBJ2-1; CDR3aa: CASSEYPYNEQFF; CDR3nt: TGTGCCAGCAGTGAATATCCTTACAATGAGCAGTTCTTC
d_gene: TRBD1; v_gene: TRBV19; j_gene: TRBJ2-3; CDR3aa: CASSPRTGSDTQYF; CDR3nt: TGTGCCAGTAGTCCACGGACAGGGTCAGATACGCAGTATTTT
d_gene: -; v_gene: TRBV16; j_gene: TRBJ2-3; CDR3aa: CASSAGQFNTDTQYF; CDR3nt: TGTGCCAGCAGCGCGGGACAGTTTAACACAGATACGCAGTATTTT
d_gene: -; v_gene: TRBV5-6; j_gene: TRBJ1-1; CDR3aa: CASSLAGRRTEAFF; CDR3nt: TGTGCCAGCAGCTTGGCCGGCAGGAGGACTGAAGCTTTCTTT
d_gene: -; v_gene: TRBV6-5; j_gene: TRBJ2-7; CDR3aa: CASSYAAGPYEQYF; CDR3nt: TGTGCCAGCAGTTACGCCGCAGGGCCCTACGAGCAGTACTTC
d_gene: -; v_gene: TRBV7-6; j_gene: TRBJ2-2; CDR3aa: CASSPHGGLGAWNTGELFF; CDR3nt: TGTGCCAGCAGCCCCCACGGGGGGTTGGGGGCATGGAACACCGGGGAGCTGTTTTTT
d_gene: -; v_gene: TRBV5-1; j_gene: TRBJ2-1; CDR3aa: CASSMTATSSYNEQFF; CDR3nt: TGCGCCAGCAGCATGACTGCTACGAGCTCCTACAATGAGCAGTTCTTC
d_gene: -; v_gene: TRBV7-2; j_gene: TRBJ1-2; CDR3aa: CASSLEVRLYGYTF; CDR3nt: TGTGCCAGCAGCTTAGAGGTCAGACTCTATGGCTACACCTTC
d_gene: -; v_gene: TRBV4-2; j_gene: TRBJ1-2; CDR3aa: CASSQDLRDYGYTF; CDR3nt: TGTGCCAGCAGCCAAGATCTCCGGGACTATGGCTACACCTTC
d_gene: -; v_gene: TRBV13; j_gene: TRBJ2-1; CDR3aa: CASSPPSEGYNEQFF; CDR3nt: TGTGCCAGCAGTCCTCCGTCCGAGGGATACAATGAGCAGTTCTTC
d_gene: TRBD1; v_gene: TRBV5-5; j_gene: TRBJ2-7; CDR3aa: CASSLIRDSRSYEQYF; CDR3nt: TGTGCCAGCAGCTTGATCCGGGACAGCCGCTCCTACGAGCAGTACTTC
d_gene: -; v_gene: TRBV7-9; j_gene: TRBJ1-1; CDR3aa: CASSRDTDYTEAFF; CDR3nt: TGTGCCAGCAGCCGAGACACGGATTACACTGAAGCTTTCTTT
d_gene: -; v_gene: TRBV12-3/TRBV12-4; j_gene: TRBJ2-1; CDR3aa: CASSFRVDLEFF; CDR3nt: TGTGCCAGCAGTTTTCGGGTGGACTTGGAGTTCTTC
d_gene: TRBD2; v_gene: TRBV19; j_gene: TRBJ2-1; CDR3aa: CASSPPGGGGSYNEQFF; CDR3nt: TGTGCCAGTAGTCCCCCGGGGGGAGGAGGCTCCTACAATGAGCAGTTCTTC
d_gene: TRBD1; v_gene: TRBV6-5; j_gene: TRBJ1-1; CDR3aa: CATRGTTGTEAFF; CDR3nt: TGTGCCACCAGGGGGACCACAGGGACTGAAGCTTTCTTT
d_gene: -; v_gene: TRBV21-1; j_gene: TRBJ2-4; CDR3aa: CASRNKLRQGPFVGNIQYF; CDR3nt: TGTGCCAGCAGAAACAAACTAAGACAGGGACCTTTTGTGGGAAACATTCAGTACTTC
d_gene: -; v_gene: TRBV6-5; j_gene: TRBJ1-3; CDR3aa: CASSYGVGSSGNTIYF; CDR3nt: TGTGCCAGCAGTTACGGTGTTGGCTCCTCTGGAAACACCATATATTTT
d_gene: -; v_gene: TRBV5-4; j_gene: TRBJ2-5; CDR3aa: CASSLSFQETQYF; CDR3nt: TGTGCCAGCAGCTTGTCTTTCCAAGAGACCCAGTACTTC
d_gene: TRBD2; v_gene: TRBV7-9; j_gene: TRBJ2-1; CDR3aa: CASSAPGTSGDNEQFF; CDR3nt: TGTGCCAGCAGCGCCCCCGGGACTAGCGGGGACAATGAGCAGTTCTTC
d_gene: TRBD2; v_gene: TRBV24-1; j_gene: TRBJ2-2; CDR3aa: CATSHLGLAGGSGTGELFF; CDR3nt: TGTGCCACCAGTCACCTGGGACTAGCGGGAGGGTCGGGCACCGGGGAGCTGTTTTTT
d_gene: -; v_gene: TRBV15; j_gene: TRBJ1-6; CDR3aa: CATSRVPLGDSPLHF; CDR3nt: TGTGCCACCAGCAGAGTCCCACTGGGAGATTCACCCCTCCACTTT
d_gene: -; v_gene: TRBV18; j_gene: TRBJ1-2; CDR3aa: CASSPEDSLTNYGYTF; CDR3nt: TGTGCCAGCTCACCGGAAGACAGCCTAACTAACTATGGCTACACCTTC
d_gene: -; v_gene: TRBV12-3/TRBV12-4; j_gene: TRBJ1-1; CDR3aa: CASCGRATIEAFF; CDR3nt: TGTGCCAGCTGCGGCAGGGCCACGATTGAAGCTTTCTTT
d_gene: TRBD1; v_gene: TRBV28; j_gene: TRBJ1-2; CDR3aa: CASSFGQGAYGYTF; CDR3nt: TGTGCCAGCAGTTTCGGACAGGGGGCTTATGGCTACACCTTC
d_gene: -; v_gene: TRBV7-2; j_gene: TRBJ2-5; CDR3aa: CASSLQVGGETQYF; CDR3nt: TGTGCCAGCAGCCTCCAGGTGGGGGGAGAGACCCAGTACTTC